One and the same sample provided the 32 T cell receptor beta chains below, sequenced in a study of OX40 agonist ivuxolimab in advanced cancers. Data came from immunoSEQ multiplex PCR; TCRdb stores just in-frame clones and leaves some out. The sample lists 65,000 to 75,000 clones, roughly 90% occurring once. Source: CD4+ or CD8+ T cells sorted from blood, taken in a trial of the OX40 agonist ivuxolimab. These TCRs come from an adult with an advanced solid tumor such as melanoma, head and neck, liver or kidney cancer.

The V gene is TRBV7-3, the J gene TRBJ2-1; D is unresolved. CDR1 and CDR2 from the germline V gene are SGHTA and FQGTGA. This CDR3 is 14 amino acids long. Trimming stripped 1 base from V and 9 bases from J, with 13 bases between. The DNA for the CDR3 is TGTGCCAGCAGCTTAAACCCCCCCCCTAGTGAGCAGTTCTTC. Protein: CASSLNPPPSEQFF.

This clone was seen just once. V and J are TRBV5-1 and TRBJ2-5; D is uncertain. CDR3 length equals 11 residues. V was trimmed by 0 bases and J by 10 bases, leaving 7 bases between them. CDR1 is SGHRS and CDR2 is YFSETQ in the germline V gene. CDR3 protein: CASSLEEIQYF. The CDR3 DNA reads as TGCGCCAGCAGCTTGGAGGAAATCCAGTACTTC.

The chain links TRBV19 to TRBJ1-2; possibly TRBD1 for D (5 bases). Trimming stripped 6 bases from V and 5 bases from J, with 16 bases between. Germline CDR1 LNHDA, CDR2 SQIVND (reference sequence). The CDR3 sequence is 14 residues long. CDR3 DNA: TGTGCCAGTAGCCTCCGGGGCCGACAATATGGCTACACCTTC. It translates to CASSLRGRQYGYTF.

The CDR3 coding sequence is TGTGCCAGCAGTGAAGCGATGGGGAACAATCAGCCCCAGCATTTT. Translating gives CASSEAMGNNQPQHF. The chain carries TRBV2 and TRBJ1-5; D is undetermined. V was clipped by 0 bases and J by 3 bases, with 9 bases between them. This CDR3 has 15 amino acids. Germline V CDR1 and CDR2: SNHLY, FYNNEI.

The chain carries TRBV9 and TRBJ2-5, with 10 bases aligning to TRBD2. Germline CDR1 is SGDLS and CDR2 is YYNGEE. This CDR3 is 16 amino acids long. V lost 0 bases and J lost 5; bases outside the gene matches: 7. The CDR3 loop is CASSVEGVSGRETQYF. Written as DNA, the CDR3 is TGTGCCAGCAGCGTAGAGGGGGTTAGCGGGAGGGAGACCCAGTACTTC.

V is TRBV9 and J is TRBJ2-1, with 7 bases lining up with TRBD2. CDR3 size: 15 residues. Germline V gives CDR1 SGDLS, CDR2 YYNGEE. V trimming: 4 bases; J trimming: 8 bases; junction bases outside the gene matches: 12. In DNA form, the CDR3 reads TGTGCCAGCAGCTCTGGGCCTCGGGGGGTCCATGAGCAGTTCTTC. This codes for CASSSGPRGVHEQFF.

This rearrangement joins TRBV7-2 to TRBJ2-1; 11 bases align to TRBD2. Trimming took 2 bases from V and 4 from J; bases not matched to a gene: 4. In germline, CDR1 is SGHTA, CDR2 FQGNSA. The CDR3 length is 16 residues. The DNA for the CDR3 is TGTGCCAGCAGCTTAAAAGGGACTAGCGGTTACAATGAGCAGTTCTTC. It specifies CASSLKGTSGYNEQFF.

In this sample, this clone turned up once. The V and J genes are TRBV11-2 and TRBJ2-3; 7 bases are a match to TRBD1. After removal of 3 bases from V and 4 bases from J, the junction contained 1 base not matched to a gene. The length of the CDR3 is 13 residues. CDR1 is SGHAT and CDR2 is FQNNGV in the germline V gene. The CDR3 here is CASSLDRSDTQYF. The CDR3 nucleotides are TGTGCCAGCAGCTTGGACAGGTCAGATACGCAGTATTTT.

This clone was picked up a small number of times. This chain links TRBV5-4 with TRBJ2-2; D may match TRBD1 or TRBD2 (5 bases each). V was clipped by 0 bases and J by 4 bases, with 10 bases between them. The V gene's germline CDR1 is SGHNT and CDR2 YYREEE (reference sequence). CDR3 length: 15 residues. CDR3 protein: CASSLARDATGELFF. CDR3 in DNA: TGTGCCAGCAGCTTGGCCCGGGACGCCACCGGGGAGCTGTTTTTT.

This sequence joins TRBV5-1 and TRBJ2-5; a weak D match, TRBD1 (5 bases). Trimming took 0 bases from V and 3 from J, leaving 12 bases between them. The CDR3 spans 15 residues. CDR1 is SGHRS, CDR2 YFSETQ, per germline. CDR3 sequence reads: CASSLGQGFEETQYF. In DNA, the CDR3 is TGCGCCAGCAGCTTGGGGCAGGGTTTTGAAGAGACCCAGTACTTC.

The chain joins TRBV30 to TRBJ2-3; 10 nucleotides agree with TRBD2. Germline V CDR1 and CDR2: GTSNPN, SVGIG (reference sequence). This CDR3 has 12 residues. The V gene end was trimmed by 6 bases and the J gene end by 5 bases; junction bases not matched to a gene: 2. This chain's CDR3 is CACWTSGDTQYF. CDR3 coding DNA: TGTGCCTGTTGGACTAGCGGAGATACGCAGTATTTT.

The CDR3 DNA reads as TGTGCCAGCACCCTTGGCGGGGCCGCAGATACGCAGTATTTT. It is translated as CASTLGGAADTQYF. V and J are TRBV6-5 and TRBJ2-3, with D perhaps TRBD2 (6 bases). V was trimmed by 7 bases and J by 4 bases, leaving 15 bases between them. There are 14 residues in the CDR3. CDR1 is MNHEY and CDR2 is SVGAGI in the germline V gene.

V is TRBV11-2 and J is TRBJ2-3; a possible D gene is TRBD2 (5 bases). Trimming took 3 bases from V and 4 from J, leaving 8 bases between them. The CDR3 is made up of 13 amino acids. Germline CDR1 SGHAT, CDR2 FQNNGV. The CDR3: CASSFYGADTQYF. The CDR3 DNA is TGTGCCAGCAGCTTCTACGGGGCAGATACGCAGTATTTT.

CDR3 protein: CAISDSGTSVRETQYF. CDR3 sequence (DNA): TGTGCCATCAGTGACTCCGGGACTAGCGTGCGAGAGACCCAGTACTTC. The chain couples TRBV10-3 to TRBJ2-5; 10 bases are shared with TRBD2. The CDR3 consists of 16 residues. The germline V gene has CDR1 ENHRY and CDR2 SYGVKD. V was clipped by 3 bases and J by 4 bases; unmatched bases: 8.

This chain joins TRBV18 and TRBJ1-1; 8 positions agree with TRBD1. Germline V CDR1 and CDR2: KGHSH, LQKENI. The CDR3 contains 15 residues. Unmatched junction bases numbered 8, after V lost 6 bases and J lost 2 bases. The CDR3 region has the DNA TGTGCCAGCTCTTTCAGGACAGGGTCCAACACTGAAGCTTTCTTT. This codes for CASSFRTGSNTEAFF.

This clone occurred a few times. This chain connects TRBV20-1 to TRBJ1-2, with 7 bases identical to TRBD1. The CDR3 is 11 amino acids. From germline, CDR1 is DFQATT and CDR2 SNEGSKA (reference sequence). In DNA form, the CDR3 reads TGCAATACAGGACAGGCTCCAGGCTACACCTTC. Translation gives CNTGQAPGYTF.

V gene TRBV5-4 combines with J gene TRBJ2-3; D is uncertain. The CDR3 contains 12 residues. Germline CDR1 reads SGHNT; CDR2 reads YYREEE (reference sequence). V was pared by 4 bases and J by 8 bases, with 11 bases between. The CDR3 region has the DNA TGTGCCAGCAGCCCGACCTCTGGTACGCAGTATTTT. Its translation: CASSPTSGTQYF.

CDR3 sequence: CASSYQTGATNEKLFF. In DNA, the CDR3 is TGTGCCAGCAGTTACCAAACAGGGGCAACTAATGAAAAACTGTTTTTT. The chain is built from TRBV6-5 and TRBJ1-4, with 7 bases that match TRBD1. The trim removed 2 bases at V and 0 bases at J, leaving 3 bases unmatched. Germline assignment: CDR1 MNHEY and CDR2 SVGAGI. The CDR3 has 16 amino acids.

The genes are TRBV18 and TRBJ2-1, with 11 positions matching TRBD1. CDR3 length equals 16 residues. CDR1 KGHSH and CDR2 LQKENI come from the germline V gene. Trimming removed 3 bases from V and 6 bases from J; junction bases left unmatched: 7. The CDR3 DNA reads as TGTGCCAGCTCACCCCCGGGACAGGGGGTCCTCAATGAGCAGTTCTTC. As protein: CASSPPGQGVLNEQFF.

The chain carries TRBV6-5 and TRBJ1-1, with 9 positions matching TRBD1. The CDR3 consists of 14 residues. V dropped 2 bases and J dropped 11; count of bases not matched to a gene: 9. The germline V gene has CDR1 MNHEY and CDR2 SVGAGI. CDR3 nucleotide sequence: TGTGCCAGCAGTTACGGCGACAGGGGGGGTCGGGCTTTCTTT. As protein: CASSYGDRGGRAFF.

This chain links TRBV5-1 with TRBJ2-7, with TRBD2 matching over 13 bases. V shed 3 bases and J 0 bases; nucleotides not matched to a gene: 3. This CDR3 has 16 residues. Germline CDR1 is SGHRS and CDR2 is YFSETQ. The CDR3 protein is CASSSRTSGSSYEQYF. DNA for the CDR3: TGCGCCAGCAGCTCGCGGACTAGCGGGAGCTCCTACGAGCAGTACTTC.

J is TRBJ1-4 and V is TRBV5-5; 7 positions agree with TRBD1. V shed 2 bases, J shed 0 bases, and the junction held 4 bases outside the gene matches. Germline V CDR1 and CDR2: SGHKS, YYEKEE (reference sequence). The CDR3 runs 16 residues. CDR3 bases: TGTGCCAGCAGCTTTTCTGGGACAGCAACTAATGAAAAACTGTTTTTT. It yields the protein CASSFSGTATNEKLFF.

This chain links TRBV7-9 with TRBJ1-4, with 7 bases fitting TRBD1. Per the germline V gene, CDR1 is SEHNR and CDR2 is FQNEAQ (reference sequence). The CDR3 is made up of 13 amino acids. V was clipped by 5 bases and J by 7 bases; unmatched bases: 4. The CDR3 protein is CASSETGREKLFF. The CDR3 DNA reads as TGTGCCAGCAGCGAGACAGGGCGTGAAAAACTGTTTTTT.

This chain connects TRBV19 to TRBJ2-5; TRBD2 matches at 11 bases. From germline, CDR1 is LNHDA and CDR2 SQIVND (reference sequence). V was pared by 0 bases and J by 4 bases, with 1 base of the junction left unmatched. The CDR3 totals 15 residues. The CDR3 sequence: CASSIDSGRAETQYF. The CDR3 DNA reads as TGTGCCAGTAGTATAGATAGCGGGAGGGCAGAGACCCAGTACTTC.

The chain recombines TRBV2 with TRBJ2-7; TRBD2 agrees at 9 bases. V trimming: 7 bases; J trimming: 2 bases; junction bases outside the gene matches: 9. Per the germline V gene, CDR1 is SNHLY and CDR2 is FYNNEI. This CDR3 spans 15 amino acids. The CDR3 is CASTLDAGGTYEQYF. The CDR3 DNA reads TGTGCCAGCACCCTTGATGCGGGAGGGACCTACGAGCAGTACTTC.

This rearrangement joins TRBV7-2 to TRBJ2-1, with 13 nucleotides matching TRBD2. From germline, CDR1 is SGHTA and CDR2 FQGNSA. The trim removed 6 bases at V and 10 bases at J, leaving 9 bases unmatched. This CDR3 is 15 amino acids long. Here the CDR3 reads CASSRTSGSGGEQFF. The DNA for the CDR3 is TGTGCCAGCAGTCGGACTAGCGGGAGTGGTGGGGAGCAGTTCTTC.

V gene TRBV7-2 combines with J gene TRBJ2-7; D unclear. V shed 1 base and J shed 4 bases, with 11 bases lying between them. The CDR3 totals 14 residues. The germline V gene encodes CDR1 SGHTA and CDR2 FQGNSA. CDR3 sequence (DNA): TGTGCCAGCAGCTTAGAGCAGGCAGTATACGAGCAGTACTTC. This gives the protein CASSLEQAVYEQYF.

The chain links TRBV9 to TRBJ2-7; tentatively, D is TRBD2 (6 bases). Germline CDR1 SGDLS, CDR2 YYNGEE. CDR3 size: 14 residues. The germline V and J ends were trimmed by 4 bases and 5 bases, with 16 bases remaining between them. DNA for the CDR3: TGTGCCAGCAGCCCCCGTAGGCGGGATGACGAGCAGTACTTC. Its protein product is CASSPRRRDDEQYF. The whole variable domain, remainder taken from reference TRBV9 and TRBJ2-7, is DSGVTQTPKHLITATGQRVTLRCSPRSGDLSVYWYQQSLDQGLQFLIQYYNGEERAKGNILERFSAQQFPDLHSELNLSSLELGDSALYFCASSPRRRDDEQYFGPGTRLTVT.

This rearrangement joins TRBV5-6 to TRBJ1-2, with D perhaps matching TRBD1 (5 bases). V shed 4 bases and J shed 2 bases, with 12 bases lying between them. The CDR3 extends over 14 amino acids. Per the germline V gene, CDR1 is SGHDT and CDR2 is YYEEEE. CDR3: CASSRGLVNYGYTF. Here the CDR3 DNA reads TGTGCCAGCAGCCGGGGACTGGTGAACTATGGCTACACCTTC. The full variable domain, completed using reference TRBV5-6 and TRBJ1-2, is DAGVTQSPTHLIKTRGQQVTLRCSPKSGHDTVSWYQQALGQGPQFIFQYYEEEERQRGNFPDRFSGHQFPNYSSELNVNALLLGDSALYLCASSRGLVNYGYTFGSGTRLTVV.

The chain links TRBV15 to TRBJ1-6; D is unclear. V lost 1 base and J lost 9, with 10 bases in between. CDR1 is LNHNV, CDR2 YYDKDF, per germline (reference sequence). This CDR3 spans 14 amino acids. CDR3 DNA: TGTGCCACCAGCAGAGTAGTTGGAGGTTCACCCCTCCACTTT. Translation gives CATSRVVGGSPLHF.

V is TRBV11-2 and J is TRBJ1-2; D uncertain. This CDR3 has 15 residues. V lost 0 bases and J 0 bases, leaving 8 bases between the germline ends. Germline V lookup: CDR1 SGHAT, CDR2 FQNNGV. CDR3 residues: CASSLDGHPNYGYTF. For the CDR3, the DNA is TGTGCCAGCAGCTTAGATGGGCATCCTAACTATGGCTACACCTTC.

V usage is TRBV5-1 and J usage is TRBJ2-3, with D tentatively TRBD1 (5 bases). The CDR3 runs to 15 residues. V was clipped by 0 bases and J by 4 bases, with 12 bases between them. Germline V gene sequence: CDR1 SGHRS, CDR2 YFSETQ. The chain's CDR3 is CASSLEGPGPDTQYF. The CDR3 region has the DNA TGCGCCAGCAGCTTGGAGGGTCCAGGGCCAGATACGCAGTATTTT.